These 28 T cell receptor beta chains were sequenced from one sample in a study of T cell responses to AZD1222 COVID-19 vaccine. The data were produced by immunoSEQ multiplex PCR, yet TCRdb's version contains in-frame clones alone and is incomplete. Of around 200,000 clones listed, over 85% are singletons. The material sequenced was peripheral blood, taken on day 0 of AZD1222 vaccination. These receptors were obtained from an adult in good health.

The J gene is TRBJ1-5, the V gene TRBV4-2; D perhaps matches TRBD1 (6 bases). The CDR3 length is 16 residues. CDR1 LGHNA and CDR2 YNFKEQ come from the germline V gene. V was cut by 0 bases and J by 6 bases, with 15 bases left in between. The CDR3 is CASSQELGGAGQPQHF. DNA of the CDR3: TGTGCCAGCAGCCAAGAGTTGGGGGGGGCGGGTCAGCCCCAGCATTTT.

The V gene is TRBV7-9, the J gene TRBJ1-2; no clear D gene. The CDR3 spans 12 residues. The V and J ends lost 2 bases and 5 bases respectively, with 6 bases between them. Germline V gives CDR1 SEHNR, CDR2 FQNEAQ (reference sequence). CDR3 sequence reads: CASSLSGYGYTF. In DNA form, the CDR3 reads TGTGCCAGCAGCTTATCGGGGTATGGCTACACCTTC.

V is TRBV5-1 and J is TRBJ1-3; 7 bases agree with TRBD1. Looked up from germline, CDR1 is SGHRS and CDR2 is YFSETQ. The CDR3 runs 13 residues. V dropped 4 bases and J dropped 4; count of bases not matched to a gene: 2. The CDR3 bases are TGCGCCAGCAGCACGGACAGGGGAAACACCATATATTTT. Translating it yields CASSTDRGNTIYF. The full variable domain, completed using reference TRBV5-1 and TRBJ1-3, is KAGVTQTPRYLIKTRGQQVTLSCSPISGHRSVSWYQQTPGQGLQFLFEYFSETQRNKGNFPGRFSGRQFSNSRSEMNVSTLELGDSALYLCASSTDRGNTIYFGEGSWLTVV.

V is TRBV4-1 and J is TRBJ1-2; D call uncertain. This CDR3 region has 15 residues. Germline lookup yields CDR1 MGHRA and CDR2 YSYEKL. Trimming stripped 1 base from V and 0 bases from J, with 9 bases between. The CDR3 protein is CASSQAGVPNYGYTF. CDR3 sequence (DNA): TGCGCCAGCAGCCAAGCTGGGGTTCCTAACTATGGCTACACCTTC.

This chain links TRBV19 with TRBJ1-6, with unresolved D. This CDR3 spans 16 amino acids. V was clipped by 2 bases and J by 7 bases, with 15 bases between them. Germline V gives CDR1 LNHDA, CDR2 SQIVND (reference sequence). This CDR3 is CASSISNWANNSPLHF. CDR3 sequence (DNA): TGTGCCAGTAGTATAAGTAACTGGGCCAACAATTCACCCCTCCACTTT.

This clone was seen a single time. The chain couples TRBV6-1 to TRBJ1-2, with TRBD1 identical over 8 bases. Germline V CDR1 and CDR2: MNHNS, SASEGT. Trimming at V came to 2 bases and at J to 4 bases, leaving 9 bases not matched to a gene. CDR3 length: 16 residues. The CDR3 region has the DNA TGTGCCAGCAGTGAACTCCCAGGGGGCGCGTTCTATGGCTACACCTTC. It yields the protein CASSELPGGAFYGYTF.

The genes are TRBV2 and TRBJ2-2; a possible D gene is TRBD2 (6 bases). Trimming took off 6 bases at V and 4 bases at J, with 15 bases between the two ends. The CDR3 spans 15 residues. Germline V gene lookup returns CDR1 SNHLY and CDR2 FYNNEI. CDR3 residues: CASSIGTEVTGELFF. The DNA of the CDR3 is TGTGCCAGCAGCATCGGGACTGAAGTCACCGGGGAGCTGTTTTTT.

CDR3 nucleotides: TGTGCCAGCAGCTCTGGGACAGGGGTTGAAGCTTTCTTT. Protein: CASSSGTGVEAFF. This chain connects TRBV7-9 to TRBJ1-1; 10 nucleotides match TRBD1. The CDR3 covers 13 residues. V lost 4 bases, J lost 7 bases, and 3 bases stayed unmatched. Germline lookup yields CDR1 SEHNR and CDR2 FQNEAQ (reference sequence).

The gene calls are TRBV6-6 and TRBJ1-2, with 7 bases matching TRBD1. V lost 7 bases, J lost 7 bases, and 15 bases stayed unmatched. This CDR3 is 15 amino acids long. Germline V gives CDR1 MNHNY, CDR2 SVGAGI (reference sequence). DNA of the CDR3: TGTGCCAGCAACCCCCGACAGGGAGGTTCGGGTGGCTACACCTTC. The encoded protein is CASNPRQGGSGGYTF.

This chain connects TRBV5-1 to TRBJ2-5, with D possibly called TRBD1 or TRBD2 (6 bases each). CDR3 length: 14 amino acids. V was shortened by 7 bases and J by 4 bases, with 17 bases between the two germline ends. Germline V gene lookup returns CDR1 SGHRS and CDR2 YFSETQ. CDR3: CASGAEGVRETQYF. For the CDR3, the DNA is TGCGCCAGCGGTGCGGAGGGGGTCAGAGAGACCCAGTACTTC.

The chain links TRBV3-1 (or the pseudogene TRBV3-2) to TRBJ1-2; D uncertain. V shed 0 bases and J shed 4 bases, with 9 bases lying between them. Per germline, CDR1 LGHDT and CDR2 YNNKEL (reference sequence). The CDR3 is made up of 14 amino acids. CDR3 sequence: CASSQDIGSYGYTF. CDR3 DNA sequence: TGTGCCAGCAGCCAAGATATCGGCAGCTATGGCTACACCTTC.

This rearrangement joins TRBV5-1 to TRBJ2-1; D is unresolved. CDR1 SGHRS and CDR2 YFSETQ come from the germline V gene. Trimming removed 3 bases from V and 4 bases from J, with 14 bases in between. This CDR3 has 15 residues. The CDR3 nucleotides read TGCGCCAGCAGCTCCCCGGACCGGCCGTACAATGAGCAGTTCTTC. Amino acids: CASSSPDRPYNEQFF.

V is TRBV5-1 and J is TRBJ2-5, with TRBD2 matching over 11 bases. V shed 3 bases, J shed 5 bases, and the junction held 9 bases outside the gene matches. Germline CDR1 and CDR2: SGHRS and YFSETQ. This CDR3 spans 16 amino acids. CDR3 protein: CASSSLAGGEWETQYF. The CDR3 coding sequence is TGCGCCAGCAGCTCGCTAGCGGGAGGAGAATGGGAGACCCAGTACTTC.

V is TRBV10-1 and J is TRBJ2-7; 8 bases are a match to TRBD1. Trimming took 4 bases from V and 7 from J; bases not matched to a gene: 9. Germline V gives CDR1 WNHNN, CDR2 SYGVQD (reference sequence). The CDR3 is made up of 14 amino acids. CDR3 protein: CASSGGATGEEQYF. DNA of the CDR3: TGCGCCAGCAGTGGCGGAGCGACAGGGGAAGAGCAGTACTTC.

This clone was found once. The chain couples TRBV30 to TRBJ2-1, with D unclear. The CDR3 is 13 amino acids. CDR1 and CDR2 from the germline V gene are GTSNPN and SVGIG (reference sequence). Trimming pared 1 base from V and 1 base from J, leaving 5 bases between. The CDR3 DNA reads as TGTGCCTGGAGTGCTACTTCCTACAATGAGCAGTTCTTC. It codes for CAWSATSYNEQFF. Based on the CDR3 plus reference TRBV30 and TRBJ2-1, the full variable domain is SQTIHQWPATLVQPVGSPLSLECTVEGTSNPNLYWYRQAAGRGLQLLFYSVGIGQISSEVPQNLSASRPQDRQFILSSKKLLLSDSGFYLCAWSATSYNEQFFGPGTRLTVL.

The CDR3 spells CAISEKGQGTYYEQYF. CDR3 DNA sequence: TGTGCCATCAGTGAGAAGGGACAGGGGACCTACTACGAGCAGTACTTC. V gene TRBV10-3 combines with J gene TRBJ2-7, with 10 bases aligning to TRBD1. Per the germline V gene, CDR1 is ENHRY and CDR2 is SYGVKD. This CDR3 spans 16 amino acids. Trimming cost V 2 bases and J 3 bases; bases outside gene matches: 7.

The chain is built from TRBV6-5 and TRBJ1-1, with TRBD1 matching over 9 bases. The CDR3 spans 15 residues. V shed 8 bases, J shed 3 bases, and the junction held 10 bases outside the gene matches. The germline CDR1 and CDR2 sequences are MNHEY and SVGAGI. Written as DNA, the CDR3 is TGTGCCAGCGGGGGGACAGGGATACCAGACACTGAAGCTTTCTTT. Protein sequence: CASGGTGIPDTEAFF.

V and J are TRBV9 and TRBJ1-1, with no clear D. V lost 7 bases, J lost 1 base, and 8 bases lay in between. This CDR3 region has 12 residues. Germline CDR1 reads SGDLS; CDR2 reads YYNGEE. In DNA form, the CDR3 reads TGTGCCAGCGGTCGTGGGAACACTGAAGCTTTCTTT. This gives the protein CASGRGNTEAFF.

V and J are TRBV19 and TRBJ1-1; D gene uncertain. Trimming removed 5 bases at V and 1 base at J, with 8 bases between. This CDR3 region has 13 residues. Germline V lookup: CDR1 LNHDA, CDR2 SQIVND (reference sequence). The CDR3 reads CASSFLTNTEAFF. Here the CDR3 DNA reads TGTGCCAGTAGTTTCTTAACGAACACTGAAGCTTTCTTT.

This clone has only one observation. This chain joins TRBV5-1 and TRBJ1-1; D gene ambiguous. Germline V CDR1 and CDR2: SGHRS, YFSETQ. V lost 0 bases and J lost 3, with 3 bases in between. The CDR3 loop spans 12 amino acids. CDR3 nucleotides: TGCGCCAGCAGCTTGGTGGACACTGAAGCTTTCTTT. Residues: CASSLVDTEAFF.

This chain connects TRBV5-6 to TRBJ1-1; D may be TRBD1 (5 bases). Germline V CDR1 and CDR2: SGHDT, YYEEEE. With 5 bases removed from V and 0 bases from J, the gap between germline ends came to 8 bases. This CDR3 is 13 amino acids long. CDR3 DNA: TGTGCCAGCAGGGCAGGGATGAACACTGAAGCTTTCTTT. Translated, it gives CASRAGMNTEAFF.

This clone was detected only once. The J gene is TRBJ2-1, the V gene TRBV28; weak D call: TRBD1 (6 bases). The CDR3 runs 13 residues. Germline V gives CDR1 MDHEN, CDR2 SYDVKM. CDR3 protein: CGAGTTPYNEQFF. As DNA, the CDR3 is TGTGGCGCCGGGACAACTCCCTACAATGAGCAGTTCTTC.

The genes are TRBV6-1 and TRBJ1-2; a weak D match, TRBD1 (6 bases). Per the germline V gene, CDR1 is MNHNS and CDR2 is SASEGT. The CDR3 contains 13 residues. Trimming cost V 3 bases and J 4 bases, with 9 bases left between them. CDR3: CASSEGTPYGYTF. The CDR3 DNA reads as TGTGCCAGCAGTGAGGGGACACCCTATGGCTACACCTTC.

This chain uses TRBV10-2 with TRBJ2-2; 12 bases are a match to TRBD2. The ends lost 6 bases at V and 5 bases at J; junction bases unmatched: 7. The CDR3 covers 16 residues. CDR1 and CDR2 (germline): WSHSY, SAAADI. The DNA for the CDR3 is TGCGCCAGCAGCCCTACTAGCGGGAGGTCGACCGGGGAGCTGTTTTTT. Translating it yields CASSPTSGRSTGELFF.

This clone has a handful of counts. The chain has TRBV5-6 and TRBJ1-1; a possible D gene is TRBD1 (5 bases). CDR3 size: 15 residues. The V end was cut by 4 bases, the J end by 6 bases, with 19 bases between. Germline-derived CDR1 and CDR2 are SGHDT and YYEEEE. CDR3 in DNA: TGTGCCAGCAGCCCACGGCCCGGGGGGGAGGCTGAAGCTTTCTTT. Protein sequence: CASSPRPGGEAEAFF.

The CDR3 loop is CASSLAGTAFWYEQYF. The CDR3 DNA reads TGTGCCAGCAGCTTGGCCGGCACTGCCTTTTGGTACGAGCAGTACTTC. This sequence joins TRBV5-4 and TRBJ2-7, with D uncertain. V was shortened by 0 bases and J by 4 bases, with 17 bases between the two germline ends. There are 16 residues in the CDR3. Germline CDR1 reads SGHNT; CDR2 reads YYREEE (reference sequence).

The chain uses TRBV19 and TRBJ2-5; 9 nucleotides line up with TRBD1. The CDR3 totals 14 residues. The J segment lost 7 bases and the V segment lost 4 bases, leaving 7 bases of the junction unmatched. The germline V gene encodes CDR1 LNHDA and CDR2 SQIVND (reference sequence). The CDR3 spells CASSTGQGRTTQYF. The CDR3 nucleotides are TGTGCCAGTAGTACCGGACAGGGGAGAACGACCCAGTACTTC.

The CDR3: CASSQVNSPLHF. The CDR3 DNA reads TGTGCCAGCAGCCAAGTTAATTCACCCCTCCACTTT. The J gene is TRBJ1-6, the V gene TRBV12-3 or TRBV12-4, with D uncertain. CDR3 length: 12 amino acids. V lost 6 bases and J lost 6, with 6 bases in between.